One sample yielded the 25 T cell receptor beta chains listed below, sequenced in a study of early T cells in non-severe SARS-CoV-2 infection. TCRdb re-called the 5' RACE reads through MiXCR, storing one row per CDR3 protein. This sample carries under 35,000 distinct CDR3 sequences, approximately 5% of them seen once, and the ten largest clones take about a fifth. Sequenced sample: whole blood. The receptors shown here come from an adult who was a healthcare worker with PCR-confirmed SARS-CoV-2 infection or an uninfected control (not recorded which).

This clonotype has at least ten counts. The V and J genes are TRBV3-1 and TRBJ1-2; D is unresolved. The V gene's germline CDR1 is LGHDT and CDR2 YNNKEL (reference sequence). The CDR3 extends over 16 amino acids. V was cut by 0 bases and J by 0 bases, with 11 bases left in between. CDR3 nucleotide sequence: TGTGCCAGCAGCCAAGATCTGGCCGTAGCTAACTATGGCTACACCTTC. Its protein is CASSQDLAVANYGYTF.

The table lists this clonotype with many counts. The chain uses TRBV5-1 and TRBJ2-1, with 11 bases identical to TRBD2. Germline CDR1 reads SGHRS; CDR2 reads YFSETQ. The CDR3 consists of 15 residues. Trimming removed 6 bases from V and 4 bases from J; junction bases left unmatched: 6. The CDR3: CASTPTSGTYNEQFF. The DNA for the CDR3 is TGCGCCAGCACCCCGACTAGCGGGACTTACAATGAGCAGTTCTTC.

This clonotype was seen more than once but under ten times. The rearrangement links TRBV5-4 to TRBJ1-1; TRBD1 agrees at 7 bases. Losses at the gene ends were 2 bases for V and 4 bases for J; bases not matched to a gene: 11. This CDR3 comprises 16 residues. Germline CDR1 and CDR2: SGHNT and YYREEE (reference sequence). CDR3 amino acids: CASSFSMTGTGTEAFF. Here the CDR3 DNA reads TGTGCCAGCAGCTTCTCTATGACAGGGACGGGCACTGAAGCTTTCTTT.

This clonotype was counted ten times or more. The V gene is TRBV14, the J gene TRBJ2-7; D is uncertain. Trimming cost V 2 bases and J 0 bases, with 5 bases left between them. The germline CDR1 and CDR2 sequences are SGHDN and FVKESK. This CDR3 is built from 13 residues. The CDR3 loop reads CASSQTLSYEQYF. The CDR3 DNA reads TGTGCCAGCAGCCAAACCCTCTCCTACGAGCAGTACTTC.

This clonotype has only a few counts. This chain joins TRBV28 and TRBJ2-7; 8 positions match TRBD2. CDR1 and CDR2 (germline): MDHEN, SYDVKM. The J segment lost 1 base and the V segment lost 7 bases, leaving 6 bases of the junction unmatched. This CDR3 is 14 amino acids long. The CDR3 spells CASIFAGGSYEQYF. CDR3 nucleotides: TGTGCCAGCATTTTCGCGGGAGGTTCCTACGAGCAGTACTTC.

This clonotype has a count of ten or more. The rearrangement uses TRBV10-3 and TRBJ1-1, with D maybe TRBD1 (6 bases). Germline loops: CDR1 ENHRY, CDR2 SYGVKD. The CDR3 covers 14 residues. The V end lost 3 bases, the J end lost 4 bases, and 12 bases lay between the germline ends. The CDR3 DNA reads TGTGCCATCAGTGAATCCACAGGGAGCACTGAAGCTTTCTTT. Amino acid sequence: CAISESTGSTEAFF.

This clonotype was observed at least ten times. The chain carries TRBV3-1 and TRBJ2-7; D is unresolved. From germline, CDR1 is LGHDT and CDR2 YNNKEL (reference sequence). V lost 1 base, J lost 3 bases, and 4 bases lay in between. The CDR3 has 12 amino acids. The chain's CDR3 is CASSQVVYEQYF. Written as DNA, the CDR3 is TGTGCCAGCAGCCAAGTTGTCTACGAGCAGTACTTC.

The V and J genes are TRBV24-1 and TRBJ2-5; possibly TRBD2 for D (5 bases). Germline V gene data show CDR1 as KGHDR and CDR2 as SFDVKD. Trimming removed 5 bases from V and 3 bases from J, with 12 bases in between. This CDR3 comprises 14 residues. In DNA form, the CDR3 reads TGTGCCACCAGTGTAGGTGGGAGCGAAGAGACCCAGTACTTC. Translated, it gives CATSVGGSEETQYF.

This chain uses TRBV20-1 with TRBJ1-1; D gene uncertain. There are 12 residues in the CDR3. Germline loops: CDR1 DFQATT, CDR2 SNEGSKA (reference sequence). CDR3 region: CSVRSRNTEAFF. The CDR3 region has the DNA TGCAGCGTGCGCTCTCGGAACACTGAAGCTTTCTTT.

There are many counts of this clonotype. CDR3 sequence reads: CASSFYRNTEAFF. Written as DNA, the CDR3 is TGTGCCAGCAGTTTTTATAGGAACACTGAAGCTTTCTTT. The J gene is TRBJ1-1, the V gene TRBV12-3 or TRBV12-4; D gene uncertain. Between the trimmed V and J ends, which lost 3 bases and 1 base, there was a span of 6 bases. This CDR3 comprises 13 residues.

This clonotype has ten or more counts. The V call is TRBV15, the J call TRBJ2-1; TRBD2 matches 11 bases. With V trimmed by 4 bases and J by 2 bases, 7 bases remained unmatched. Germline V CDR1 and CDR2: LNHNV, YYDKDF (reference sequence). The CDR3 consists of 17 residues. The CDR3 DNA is TGTGCCACCAGCAAACCGGGACTAGCGGCAACCTACAATGAGCAGTTCTTC. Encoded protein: CATSKPGLAATYNEQFF.

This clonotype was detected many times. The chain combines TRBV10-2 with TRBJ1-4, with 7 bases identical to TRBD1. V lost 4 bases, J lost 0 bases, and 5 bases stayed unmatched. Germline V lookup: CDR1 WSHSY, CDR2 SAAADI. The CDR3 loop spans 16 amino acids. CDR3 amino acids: CASSAGTEATNEKLFF. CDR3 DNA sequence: TGCGCCAGCAGTGCCGGGACAGAAGCAACTAATGAAAAACTGTTTTTT.

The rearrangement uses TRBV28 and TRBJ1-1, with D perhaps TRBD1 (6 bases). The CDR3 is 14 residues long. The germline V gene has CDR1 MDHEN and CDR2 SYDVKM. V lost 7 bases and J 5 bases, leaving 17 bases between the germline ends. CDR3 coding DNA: TGTGCCAGCATTGGTGCAGGGGCATGGACTGAAGCTTTCTTT. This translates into CASIGAGAWTEAFF.

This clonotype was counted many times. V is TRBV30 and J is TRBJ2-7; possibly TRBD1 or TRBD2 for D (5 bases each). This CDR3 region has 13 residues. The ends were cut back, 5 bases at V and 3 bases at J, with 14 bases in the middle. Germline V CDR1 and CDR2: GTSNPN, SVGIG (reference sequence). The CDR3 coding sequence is TGTGCCTGGGCTGGGGACGGAGGCTACGAGCAGTACTTC. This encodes CAWAGDGGYEQYF.

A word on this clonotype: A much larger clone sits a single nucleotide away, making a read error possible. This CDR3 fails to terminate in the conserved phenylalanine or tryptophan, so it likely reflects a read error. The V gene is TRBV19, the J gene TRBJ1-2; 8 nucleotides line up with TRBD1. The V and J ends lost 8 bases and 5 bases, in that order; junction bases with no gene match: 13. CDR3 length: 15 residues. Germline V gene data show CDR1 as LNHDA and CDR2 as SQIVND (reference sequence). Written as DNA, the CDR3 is TGTGCCAGTCATTTAACCGACAGGGGAGGATATGGCTACACCTTG. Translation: CASHLTDRGGYGYTL.

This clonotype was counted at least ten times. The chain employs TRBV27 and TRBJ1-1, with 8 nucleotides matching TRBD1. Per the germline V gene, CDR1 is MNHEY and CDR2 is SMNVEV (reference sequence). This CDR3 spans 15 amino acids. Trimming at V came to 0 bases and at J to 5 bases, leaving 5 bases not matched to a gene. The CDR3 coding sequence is TGTGCCAGCAGTTTATCCCAGGGGGCAGGGACTGAAGCTTTCTTT. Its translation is CASSLSQGAGTEAFF.

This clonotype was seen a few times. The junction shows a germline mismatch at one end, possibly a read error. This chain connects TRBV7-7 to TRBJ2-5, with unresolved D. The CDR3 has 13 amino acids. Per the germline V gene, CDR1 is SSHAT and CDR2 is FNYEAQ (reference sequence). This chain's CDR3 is CASSLRPQETQYF. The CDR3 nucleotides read TGTGCTAGCAGCTTACGGCCTCAGGAGACCCAGTACTTC.

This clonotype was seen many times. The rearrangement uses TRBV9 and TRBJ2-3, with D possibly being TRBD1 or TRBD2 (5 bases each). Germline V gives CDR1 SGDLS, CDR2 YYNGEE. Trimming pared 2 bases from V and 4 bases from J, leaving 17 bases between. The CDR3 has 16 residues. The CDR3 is CASSVSGDRSSDTQYF. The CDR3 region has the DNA TGTGCCAGCAGCGTTTCCGGGGACCGATCATCAGATACGCAGTATTTT.

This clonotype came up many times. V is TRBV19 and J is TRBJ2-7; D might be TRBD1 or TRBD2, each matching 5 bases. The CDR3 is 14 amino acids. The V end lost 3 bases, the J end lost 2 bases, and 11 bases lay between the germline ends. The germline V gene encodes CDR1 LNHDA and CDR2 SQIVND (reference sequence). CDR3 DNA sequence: TGTGCCAGTAGTATTGGGACGGCCACCTACGAGCAGTACTTC. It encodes CASSIGTATYEQYF. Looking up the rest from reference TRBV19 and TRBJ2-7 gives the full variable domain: DGGITQSPKYLFRKEGQNVTLSCEQNLNHDAMYWYRQDPGQGLRLIYYSQIVNDFQKGDIAEGYSVSREKKESFPLTVTSAQKNPTAFYLCASSIGTATYEQYFGPGTRLTVT.

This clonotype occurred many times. The DNA for the CDR3 is TGTGCCAGCAGCTTGGCACCGACCACCTACGAGCAGTACTTC. It encodes CASSLAPTTYEQYF. The J gene is TRBJ2-7, the V gene TRBV11-2; unclear D gene. This CDR3 comprises 14 residues. In germline, CDR1 is SGHAT, CDR2 FQNNGV. V gave up 3 bases and J gave up 2 bases, with 11 bases separating them.

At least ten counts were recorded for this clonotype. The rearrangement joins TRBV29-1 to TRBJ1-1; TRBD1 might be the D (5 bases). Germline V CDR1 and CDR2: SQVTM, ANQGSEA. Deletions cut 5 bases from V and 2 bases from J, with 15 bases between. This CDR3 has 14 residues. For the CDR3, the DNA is TGCAGCGTTAGTTTCCGGGGACTAAACACTGAAGCTTTCTTT. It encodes CSVSFRGLNTEAFF.

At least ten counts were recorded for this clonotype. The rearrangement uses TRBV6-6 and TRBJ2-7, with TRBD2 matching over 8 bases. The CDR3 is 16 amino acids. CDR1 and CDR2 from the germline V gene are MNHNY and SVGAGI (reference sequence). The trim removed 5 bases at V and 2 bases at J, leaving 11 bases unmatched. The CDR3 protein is CASSMPGGTATYEQYF. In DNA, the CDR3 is TGTGCCAGCAGTATGCCGGGAGGGACGGCCACCTACGAGCAGTACTTC.

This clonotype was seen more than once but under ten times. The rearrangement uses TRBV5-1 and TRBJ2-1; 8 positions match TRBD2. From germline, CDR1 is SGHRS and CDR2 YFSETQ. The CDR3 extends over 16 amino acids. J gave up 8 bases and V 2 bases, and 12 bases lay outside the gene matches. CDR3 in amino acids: CASSLVPAGVADEQFF. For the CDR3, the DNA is TGCGCCAGCAGCTTAGTCCCAGCGGGAGTGGCCGATGAGCAGTTCTTC.

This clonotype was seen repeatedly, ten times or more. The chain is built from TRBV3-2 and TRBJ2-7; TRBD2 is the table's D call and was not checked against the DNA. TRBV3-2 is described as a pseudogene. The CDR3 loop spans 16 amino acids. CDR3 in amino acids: CASSQLAGGRFYEQYF. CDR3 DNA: TGTGCCAGCAGCCAGCTAGCGGGAGGACGCTTCTACGAGCAGTACTTC.

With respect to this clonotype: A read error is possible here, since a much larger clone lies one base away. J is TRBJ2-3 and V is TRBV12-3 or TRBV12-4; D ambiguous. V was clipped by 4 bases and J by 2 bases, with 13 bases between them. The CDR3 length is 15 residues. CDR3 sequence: CASSYNYLSTDTQYF. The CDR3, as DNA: TGTGCCAGCAGTTACAACTACTTATCCACAGATACGCAGTATTTT.